This T cell receptor beta chain was retrieved from a study of early T cells in non-severe SARS-CoV-2 infection. About the research overall: The chains were unpaired, and the sequenced material was bulk RNA from unsorted whole blood.

The study's findings and limits: Using VDJdb, the matching emphasized anti-spike CD8 responses while missing private and CD4 specificities.

Unique molecular identifiers were attached to individual cDNA molecules. A single record per CDR3 protein comes from TCRdb applying MiXCR to the 5' RACE reads. The sample includes about 99,000 distinct CDR3 sequences, around a sixth seen only once; the top ten take 1.3%. The germline gives CDR1 ENHRY, CDR2 SYGVKD. The CDR3 extends over 15 amino acids. J gave up 1 base and V 5 bases, and 5 bases lay outside the gene matches. As concerns this clonotype: The antigen remains undetermined.

This chain connects TRBV10-3 to TRBJ2-7, with 10 bases aligning to TRBD2. This receptor was obtained from an adult who was a healthcare worker with PCR-confirmed SARS-CoV-2 infection or an uninfected control (not recorded which). The sample was whole blood. CDR3 loop: CAISTGTSASYEQYF. The CDR3 DNA sequence: TGTGCCATCAGTACGGGGACTAGCGCTTCCTACGAGCAGTACTTC.